The entry below describes one T cell receptor beta chain. There were only Caucasian adults among the donors, and all lived in Nashville, Tennessee. The entry originates in a study of shared clonotypes between healthy human individuals. About the research overall: Per-donor plates numbered three CD4 naive, three CD4 memory, two CD8 naive and one CD8 memory.

Profiling relied on immunoSEQ multiplex PCR, and the TCRdb table lists in-frame clones only, not all of them. Of roughly 2,300,000 clones in the sample, less than 95% were seen once. V dropped 3 bases and J dropped 9 bases, with 18 bases sitting between them. Germline assignment: CDR1 MGHDK and CDR2 SYGVNS. This CDR3 is 15 amino acids long. The origin of this receptor is a man younger than 30 in good health. Some clones in this sample may be carry-over from other donors' samples. The chain carries TRBV25-1 and TRBJ1-5, with no clear D. The sequencing sample was made of naive CD4+ T cells from PBMCs. Indicated subset: CD45RA+ positively selected. CDR3 protein: CASSDPSDPSGPQHF. In DNA form, the CDR3 reads TGTGCCAGCAGTGATCCCTCCGACCCCTCGGGGCCCCAGCATTTT.